These 10 T cell receptor beta chains share one sample of origin, sequenced in a study of cytotoxic CD8 clonotypes in ibrutinib-treated CLL (dated by TCRdb to the early 2020s). Libraries were prepared through the immunoSEQ multiplex PCR assay. Entries here come from immuneACCESS through TCRdb and include only in-frame sequences with V and J called. Some clones fail to appear in such tables; in the studies checked, an unresolved V gene covers under half of the shortfall, and the cause of the remainder is unknown. In all, the sample holds about 14,000 clones, and more than 60% of those were seen once. In total, the top ten clones hold roughly 5.9% of the sample. This material consisted of PBMCs, taken before ibrutinib treatment. All receptors derive from a human donor with chronic lymphocytic leukemia.

This clone was seen only once. V usage is TRBV7-3 and J usage is TRBJ1-4; weak D call: TRBD1 (5 bases). Between the trimmed V and J ends, which lost 5 bases and 0 bases, there was a span of 13 bases. This CDR3 has 16 amino acids. The germline V gene encodes CDR1 SGHTA and CDR2 FQGTGA. The CDR3 region is CASSPGTEATNEKLFF. The CDR3 nucleotides read TGTGCCAGCAGCCCCGGGACGGAGGCAACTAATGAAAAACTGTTTTTT.

This clone showed up just a few times. The chain couples TRBV27 to TRBJ2-1; D may be TRBD1 (6 bases). V dropped 5 bases and J dropped 2 bases, with 13 bases sitting between them. The CDR3 loop spans 15 amino acids. CDR1 and CDR2 (germline): MNHEY, SMNVEV (reference sequence). CDR3 residues: CASSPTRDTYNEQFF. The DNA for the CDR3 is TGTGCCAGCAGTCCCACGAGGGACACCTACAATGAGCAGTTCTTC.

The chain has TRBV7-9 and TRBJ2-5; D gene ambiguous. V lost 1 base, J lost 3 bases, and 12 bases lay in between. CDR3 size: 15 residues. Germline CDR1 and CDR2: SEHNR and FQNEAQ (reference sequence). For the CDR3, the DNA is TGTGCCAGCAGCTTAGGGTCTCGTCGGGAAGAGACCCAGTACTTC. This codes for CASSLGSRREETQYF. The full variable domain, completed using reference TRBV7-9 and TRBJ2-5, is DTGVSQNPRHKITKRGQNVTFRCDPISEHNRLYWYRQTLGQGPEFLTYFQNEAQLEKSRLLSDRFSAERPKGSFSTLEIQRTEQGDSAMYLCASSLGSRREETQYFGPGTRLLVL.

This rearrangement joins TRBV6-4 to TRBJ1-2; TRBD1 matches 7 bases. This CDR3 has 13 amino acids. Germline V CDR1 and CDR2: MRHNA, SNTAGT. The CDR3 region is CASGGRGFYGYTF. In DNA, the CDR3 is TGTGCTAGCGGTGGCAGGGGGTTCTATGGCTACACCTTC.

The V gene is TRBV6-5, the J gene TRBJ2-7; 7 bases align to TRBD2. Per the germline V gene, CDR1 is MNHEY and CDR2 is SVGAGI. V dropped 6 bases and J dropped 2; count of bases not matched to a gene: 4. There are 13 residues in the CDR3. The CDR3 loop is CASSLRGAYEQYF. In DNA, the CDR3 is TGTGCCAGCAGCCTCCGGGGGGCCTACGAGCAGTACTTC.

V is TRBV5-6 and J is TRBJ2-7; the D call may be TRBD1 or TRBD2 (5 bases each). There are 14 residues in the CDR3. The germline CDR1 and CDR2 sequences are SGHDT and YYEEEE. V was shortened by 2 bases and J by 3 bases, with 12 bases between the two germline ends. The CDR3 DNA is TGTGCCAGCAGCTTAGAGGGACCGAACTACGAGCAGTACTTC. Encoded protein: CASSLEGPNYEQYF.

V is TRBV7-9 and J is TRBJ1-5; TRBD1 is a possible D gene (5 bases). The CDR3 is made up of 17 amino acids. Trimming pared 4 bases from V and 0 bases from J, leaving 16 bases between. The germline V gene encodes CDR1 SEHNR and CDR2 FQNEAQ (reference sequence). CDR3 sequence (DNA): TGTGCCAGCAGCTCCCAGGACACCCTGTATAGCAATCAGCCCCAGCATTTT. The encoded protein is CASSSQDTLYSNQPQHF.

This clone was seen a few times. The chain employs TRBV19 and TRBJ2-7; TRBD1 aligns across 9 bases. Germline trimming cut 3 bases from V and 7 bases from J; bases unmatched to any gene: 10. Germline CDR1 LNHDA, CDR2 SQIVND (reference sequence). The CDR3 is 15 residues long. The chain's CDR3 is CASSMGTGTFKEQYF. CDR3 nucleotides: TGTGCCAGTAGTATGGGGACAGGGACGTTTAAAGAGCAGTACTTC.

The V and J genes are TRBV30 and TRBJ2-1; the match to TRBD2 covers 12 bases. CDR1 is GTSNPN and CDR2 is SVGIG in the germline V gene (reference sequence). The CDR3 extends over 16 amino acids. The V gene end was trimmed by 2 bases and the J gene end by 2 bases; junction bases not matched to a gene: 4. CDR3 sequence: CAWSYRTSGAYNEQFF. In DNA, the CDR3 is TGTGCCTGGAGTTACCGGACTAGCGGGGCCTACAATGAGCAGTTCTTC.

The CDR3 DNA reads TGTGCCAGCTTTCTAGCGGACAGGGTCTCCGAAGCTTTCTTT. Its translation is CASFLADRVSEAFF. The chain carries TRBV28 and TRBJ1-1; 8 nucleotides line up with TRBD1. This CDR3 has 14 amino acids. Germline V gene lookup returns CDR1 MDHEN and CDR2 SYDVKM. The junction had 13 bases not matched to a gene; V was cut back by 8 bases and J by 8 bases.